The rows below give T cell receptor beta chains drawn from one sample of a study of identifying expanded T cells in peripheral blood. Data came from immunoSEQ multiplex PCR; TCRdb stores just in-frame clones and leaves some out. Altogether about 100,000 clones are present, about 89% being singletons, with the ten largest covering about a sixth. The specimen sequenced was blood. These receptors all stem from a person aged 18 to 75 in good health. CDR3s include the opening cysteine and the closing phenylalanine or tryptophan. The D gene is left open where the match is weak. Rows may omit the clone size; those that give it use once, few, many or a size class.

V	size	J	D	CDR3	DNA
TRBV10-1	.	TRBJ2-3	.	CASSDGGTDTQYF	TGCGCCAGCAGTGACGGGGGCACAGATACGCAGTATTTT
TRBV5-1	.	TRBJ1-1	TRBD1	CASSDRTGSEAFF	TGCGCCAGCAGCGACAGGACAGGCTCTGAAGCTTTCTTT
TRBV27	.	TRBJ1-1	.	CASSLMGGWDTEAFF	TGTGCCAGCAGTTTAATGGGTGGATGGGACACTGAAGCTTTCTTT
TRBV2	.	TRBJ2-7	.	CASSVRDWLVEQYF	TGTGCCAGCAGTGTCCGGGACTGGCTAGTCGAGCAGTACTTC
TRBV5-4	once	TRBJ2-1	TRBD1	CASSLQGNSYNEQFF	TGTGCCAGCAGCTTACAGGGGAACTCCTACAATGAGCAGTTCTTC
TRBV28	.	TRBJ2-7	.	CASSTGQPYEQYF	TGTGCCAGCAGCACCGGACAGCCCTACGAGCAGTACTTC
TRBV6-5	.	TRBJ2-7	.	CASSYSSDEQYF	TGTGCCAGCAGTTACAGTTCGGACGAGCAGTACTTC
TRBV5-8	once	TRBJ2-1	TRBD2	CASSLGLAGGLRTHEQFF	TGTGCCAGCAGCTTGGGACTAGCGGGGGGGCTACGAACCCATGAGCAGTTCTTC
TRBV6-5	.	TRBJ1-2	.	CASSYSGGGGYTF	TGTGCCAGCAGTTACTCGGGAGGGGGTGGCTACACCTTC
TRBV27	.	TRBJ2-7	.	CASSFGTEYAYEQYF	TGTGCCAGCAGTTTCGGGACCGAATACGCCTACGAGCAGTACTTC
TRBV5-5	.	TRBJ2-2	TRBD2	CASSLELAGGYTGELFF	TGTGCCAGCAGCTTGGAACTAGCGGGGGGATACACCGGGGAGCTGTTTTTT
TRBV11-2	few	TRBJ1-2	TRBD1	CASSLSRDSSYGYTF	TGTGCCAGCAGCCTGTCTCGGGACAGCAGCTATGGCTACACCTTC
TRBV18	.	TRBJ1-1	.	CASSPQSGQLTTEAFF	TGTGCCAGCTCACCCCAGAGCGGACAGCTCACGACTGAAGCTTTCTTT
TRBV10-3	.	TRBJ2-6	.	CAAAGANVLTF	TGTGCCGCAGCTGGGGCCAACGTCCTGACTTTC